A selection of T cell receptor beta chains follows, all from one sample in a study of tumor-infiltrating lymphocytes in primary liver carcinoma. TCRdb ran MiXCR on the multiplex PCR reads and lists one entry per CDR3 protein. The data contain about 310,000 distinct CDR3 sequences, approximately 54% of them singletons. Sequenced material: peripheral blood. The receptors were sampled from a woman younger than 45 with primary liver carcinoma and hepatitis B virus infection. The CDR3 runs from the conserved cysteine through the conserved F or W. The D gene is left open where the match is weak. Only some rows state a clone size, as once, few, many or a class for expanded clones.

size: NA; V: TRBV29-1; J: TRBJ1-1; D: NA; DNA: TGCAGCGCCGAGCAGTTGAACACTGAAGCTTTCTTT; CDR3: CSAEQLNTEAFF
size: NA; V: TRBV11-2; J: TRBJ1-2; D: TRBD1; DNA: TGCACCAGCAGCTTAGCACAGGGGACGGGCTACACCTTC; CDR3: CTSSLAQGTGYTF
size: NA; V: TRBV11-2; J: TRBJ2-1; D: NA; DNA: TGTGCCAGCAGCCTGCAAAGGGGGGGGACGGAGCATTTCTTC; CDR3: CASSLQRGGTEHFF
size: NA; V: TRBV6-5; J: TRBJ1-6; D: NA; DNA: TGTGCCAGCAGTCCCCATACAGGCTTCTATAATTCACCCCTCCACTTT; CDR3: CASSPHTGFYNSPLHF
size: NA; V: TRBV6-6; J: TRBJ1-2; D: NA; DNA: TGTGCCAGCAGTTACCAGTATACTAACTATGGCTACACCTTC; CDR3: CASSYQYTNYGYTF
size: NA; V: TRBV5-5; J: TRBJ2-6; D: NA; DNA: TGTGCCAGCAGCTTGGAGGGTGCGGTAGTTTGGTACGGGGCCAACGTCCTGACTTTC; CDR3: CASSLEGAVVWYGANVLTF
size: few; V: TRBV13; J: TRBJ2-3; D: TRBD1; DNA: TGTGCCAGCAGCTCGCCAGGGGGTGTAGCAGATACGCAGTATTTT; CDR3: CASSSPGGVADTQYF
size: NA; V: TRBV11-2; J: TRBJ2-7; D: NA; DNA: TGTGCCAGCAGCTATACTCACGGCGAATACGAGCAGTACTTC; CDR3: CASSYTHGEYEQYF
size: NA; V: TRBV12-3/TRBV12-4; J: TRBJ2-1; D: TRBD2; DNA: TGTGCCAGCACCCAATTAGCGGGAGTCTACAATGAGCCGTTCTTC; CDR3: CASTQLAGVYNEPFF
size: NA; V: TRBV28; J: TRBJ1-1; D: NA; DNA: TGTGCCAGCAGTTTGATCGGGGAAACTGAAGCTTTCTTT; CDR3: CASSLIGETEAFF
size: few; V: TRBV29-1; J: TRBJ2-3; D: NA; DNA: TGCAGCGTTGGGGGTCTAGCAAACCCTAGCACAGATACGCAGTATTTT; CDR3: CSVGGLANPSTDTQYF
size: NA; V: TRBV6-6; J: TRBJ2-3; D: TRBD2; DNA: TGTGTCAGCAGTTCTTACGGGACTAGCGGGAGAAACACAGATACGCAGTATTTT; CDR3: CVSSSYGTSGRNTDTQYF
size: NA; V: TRBV7-8; J: TRBJ1-2; D: NA; DNA: TGTGCCAGCAGCCCTAGTGGGACGATGAGCGGCTACACCTTC; CDR3: CASSPSGTMSGYTF
size: NA; V: TRBV28; J: TRBJ2-1; D: TRBD1; DNA: TGTGCCAGCAGTCTCTCCTACCTGGGACAGACTTACAATGAGCAGTTCTTC; CDR3: CASSLSYLGQTYNEQFF
size: NA; V: TRBV18; J: TRBJ2-3; D: TRBD1; DNA: TGTGCCAGTTCACCAGTGACAGGGGGCCGAGATACGCAGTATTTT; CDR3: CASSPVTGGRDTQYF
size: NA; V: TRBV28; J: TRBJ1-2; D: NA; DNA: TGTGCCGGCAGTTCGCCCGGGACTGGTGGCTACACCTTC; CDR3: CAGSSPGTGGYTF